This T cell receptor beta chain was captured in a study of cytomegalovirus exposure and HLA in healthy donors. Trimming left V 6 bases short and J 2 bases short, with 14 bases between. The length of the CDR3 is 14 residues. Germline-derived CDR1 and CDR2 are SNHLY and FYNNEI. Clones were sequenced by immunoSEQ multiplex PCR, and TCRdb holds only the in-frame ones, with some missing. In the table there are 150,000 to 200,000 clones, 95% to 97% of which are singletons. What was sequenced was PBMCs. The chain recombines TRBV2 with TRBJ2-7, with D possibly TRBD1 on 6 matching bases. This TCR came from a woman between 18 and 29 years old in good health and CMV-seronegative. In nucleotides, the CDR3 is TGTGCCAGCAGGACAGGAAGAACCACCTACGAGCAGTACTTC. Translating it yields CASRTGRTTYEQYF.